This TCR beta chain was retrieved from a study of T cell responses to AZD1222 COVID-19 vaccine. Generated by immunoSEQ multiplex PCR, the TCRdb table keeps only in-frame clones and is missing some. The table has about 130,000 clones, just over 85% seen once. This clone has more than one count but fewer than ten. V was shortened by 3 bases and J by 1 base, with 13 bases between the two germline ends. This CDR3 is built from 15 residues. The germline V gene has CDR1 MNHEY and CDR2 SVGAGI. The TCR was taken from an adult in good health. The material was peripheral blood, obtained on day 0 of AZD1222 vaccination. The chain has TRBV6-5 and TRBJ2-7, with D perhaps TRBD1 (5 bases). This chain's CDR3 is CASSYQRRGSYEQYF. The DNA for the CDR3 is TGTGCCAGCAGTTATCAAAGAAGGGGTTCCTACGAGCAGTACTTC.